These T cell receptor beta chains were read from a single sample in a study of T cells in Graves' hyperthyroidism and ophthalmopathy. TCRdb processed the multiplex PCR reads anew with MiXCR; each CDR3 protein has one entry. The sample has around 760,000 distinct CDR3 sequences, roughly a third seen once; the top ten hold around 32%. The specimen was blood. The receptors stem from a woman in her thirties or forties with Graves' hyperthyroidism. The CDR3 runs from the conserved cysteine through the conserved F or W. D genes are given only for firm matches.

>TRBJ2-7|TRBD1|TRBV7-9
CASSYRTGSHEQYF
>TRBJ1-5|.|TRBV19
CASAQGTQPQHF
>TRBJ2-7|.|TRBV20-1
CSARPTYLPGYEQYF
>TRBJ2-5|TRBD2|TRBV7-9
CASSLVLASGRSQETQYF
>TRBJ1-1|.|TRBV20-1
CSASDPGQSEAFF
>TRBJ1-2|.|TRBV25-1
CASSELAQGNRYTF
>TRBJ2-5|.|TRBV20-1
CSASTSLGSLETQYF
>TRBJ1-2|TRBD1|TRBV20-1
CSAGLGTGPGYGYTF
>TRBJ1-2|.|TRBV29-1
CSVSGEGGYTF
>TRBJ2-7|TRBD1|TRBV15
CATSTGQGDHEQYF
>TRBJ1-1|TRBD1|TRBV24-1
CATSDKGQGLTEAFF
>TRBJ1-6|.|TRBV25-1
CASRETVSNSPLHF
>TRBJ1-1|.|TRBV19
CASSWAGVNTEAFF
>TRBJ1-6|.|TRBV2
CASSVQNPRFGNSPLHF
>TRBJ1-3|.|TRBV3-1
CASSHAGTGNTIYF
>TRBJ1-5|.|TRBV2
CASSELGSGQPQHF
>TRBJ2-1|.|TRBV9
CASSNTGTANEQFF
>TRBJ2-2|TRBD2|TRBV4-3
CASSQDRLAGNTGELFF
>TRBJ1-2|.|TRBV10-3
CASSEPGERHYGYTF
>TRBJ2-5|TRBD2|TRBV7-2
CASSPGGTSVTQYF
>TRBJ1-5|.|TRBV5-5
CASSFSGASNQPQHF
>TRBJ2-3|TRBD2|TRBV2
CASSEWTSGTTDTQYF
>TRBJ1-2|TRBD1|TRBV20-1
CSASNEQGDYGYTF
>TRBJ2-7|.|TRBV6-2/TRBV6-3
CASRPLSGAGVYEQYF
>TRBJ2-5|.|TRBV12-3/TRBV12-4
CASRDIETQYF
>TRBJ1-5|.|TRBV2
CASRGTSNQPQHF
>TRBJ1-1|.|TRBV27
CASLGRASTEAFF
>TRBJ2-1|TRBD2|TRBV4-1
CASSHESSSGGEQFF
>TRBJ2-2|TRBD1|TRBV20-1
CSARARDRKTGELFF
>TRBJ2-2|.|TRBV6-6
CASSGQFTGELFF